This TCR beta chain is drawn from a study of vaccination and CD4 T cells after COVID-19. About the study: Participants were vaccinated with two doses, given as either BNT162b2 or mRNA-1273 vaccine. The cells were exposed to overlapping spike peptides originating from SARS-CoV-2, HCoV-NL63, HCoV-OC43 and HCoV-229E for stimulation.

The treatment denotes: roughly ten-day PBMC culture with coronavirus spike peptide pools or control peptides (ViraFEST assay). Germline CDR1 reads SEHNR; CDR2 reads FQNEAQ (reference sequence). The CDR3 runs to 14 residues. Deletions cut 6 bases from V and 0 bases from J, with 11 bases between. Remarks on this clonotype: Antigen specificity is unknown.

At the Johns Hopkins FTIC core, DNA taken from cultured CD4+ T cells was sequenced by way of the Oncomine TCR Beta short-read assay. In TCRdb, the PCR reads were re-called with MiXCR into one record per CDR3 protein. The sample includes approximately 11,000 distinct CDR3 sequences, around 66% of them seen just once. The sample consisted of CD4+ T cells from blood, cultured in vitro. This sequence originates from a human donor who had recovered from COVID-19. This chain connects TRBV7-9 to TRBJ1-2, with a tentative D call TRBD1 (5 bases). The CDR3 DNA reads as TGTGCCAGCAGTTCCAGACAGACTAACTATGGCTACACCTTC. Its translation: CASSSRQTNYGYTF.